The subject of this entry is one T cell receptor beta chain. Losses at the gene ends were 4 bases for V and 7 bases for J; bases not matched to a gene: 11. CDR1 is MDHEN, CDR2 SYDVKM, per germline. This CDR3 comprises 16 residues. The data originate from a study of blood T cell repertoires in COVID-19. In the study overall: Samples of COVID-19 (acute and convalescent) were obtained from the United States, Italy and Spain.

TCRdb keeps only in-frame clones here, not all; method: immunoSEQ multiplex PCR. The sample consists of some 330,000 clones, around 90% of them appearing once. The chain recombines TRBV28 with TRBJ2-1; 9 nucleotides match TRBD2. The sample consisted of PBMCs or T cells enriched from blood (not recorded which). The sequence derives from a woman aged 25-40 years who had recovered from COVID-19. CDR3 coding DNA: TGTGCCAGCAGTTCGCAGGCGGGAGGGCCGCATAATGAGCAGTTCTTC. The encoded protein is CASSSQAGGPHNEQFF.